Given below is one TCR beta chain in context. The sample belongs to a study of PD-1 blockade in classical Hodgkin lymphoma. All patients relapsed after autologous stem cell transplantation, and brentuximab vedotin exposure varied. Germline V CDR1 and CDR2: MNHEY, SMNVEV (reference sequence). The V gene lost 4 bases and the J gene lost 0 bases, with 18 bases spanning the gap. This CDR3 has 17 amino acids. The method was immunoSEQ multiplex PCR; TCRdb's version includes in-frame clones alone and lacks a portion of them. The sample records 95,000 to 100,000 clones, 75% to 90% being singletons. The sample in question was peripheral blood mononuclear cells (PBMCs), obtained before the second cycle of nivolumab. The chain couples TRBV27 to TRBJ1-1; no reliable D call. The sequence came from a human donor with classical Hodgkin lymphoma. This chain's CDR3 is CASSSGLTRRMNTEAFF. DNA of the CDR3: TGTGCCAGCAGTTCAGGCCTTACAAGGAGGATGAACACTGAAGCTTTCTTT.